The 32 T cell receptor beta chains given below trace back to one sample, sequenced in a study of OX40 agonist ivuxolimab in advanced cancers. Only in-frame clones appear in the TCRdb table, and some are missing; sequencing was by immunoSEQ multiplex PCR. Of under 50,000 clones detected, about 88% appear once; the ten largest clones hold approximately 52%. Sequenced here: CD4+ or CD8+ T cells sorted from blood, sampled in a trial of the OX40 agonist ivuxolimab. Receptor source: an adult with an advanced solid tumor such as melanoma, head and neck, liver or kidney cancer.

V is TRBV14 and J is TRBJ1-4; D is undetermined. V was shortened by 2 bases and J by 10 bases, with 20 bases between the two germline ends. Germline V gene lookup returns CDR1 SGHDN and CDR2 FVKESK. The CDR3 runs 16 residues. CDR3 DNA sequence: TGTGCCAGCAGCCAATTTTCGGGCTTGTCGAGAGGAAAACTGTTTTTT. Amino acid sequence: CASSQFSGLSRGKLFF.

This chain joins TRBV27 and TRBJ2-5; D call uncertain. Germline assignment: CDR1 MNHEY and CDR2 SMNVEV (reference sequence). The CDR3 sequence is 14 residues long. V lost 6 bases and J 2 bases, leaving 13 bases between the germline ends. CDR3 in DNA: TGTGCCAGCAGAAGGGTGGATAGACAAGAGACCCAGTACTTC. It codes for CASRRVDRQETQYF.

This chain joins TRBV5-1 and TRBJ1-1; the match to TRBD1 covers 10 bases. V lost 4 bases, J lost 2 bases, and 14 bases stayed unmatched. From germline, CDR1 is SGHRS and CDR2 YFSETQ. The CDR3 spans 18 residues. In nucleotides, the CDR3 is TGCGCCAGCAGCCGACAGGGGGCGGGTTCAAACTCCAACACTGAAGCTTTCTTT. It specifies CASSRQGAGSNSNTEAFF.

The CDR3 nucleotides are TGCGCCAGCAGTCTCGGACAGGGGAGGGACAATGAGCAGTTCTTC. This translates into CASSLGQGRDNEQFF. The V call is TRBV10-2, the J call TRBJ2-1; TRBD1 matches at 9 bases. The CDR3 has 15 residues. The V gene's germline CDR1 is WSHSY and CDR2 SAAADI. With 5 bases clipped from V and 5 bases from J, the junction kept 7 bases outside the gene matches.

This chain links TRBV5-4 with TRBJ2-5; 8 bases are a match to TRBD1. Trimming took 4 bases from V and 4 from J; bases not matched to a gene: 9. Germline V gene sequence: CDR1 SGHNT, CDR2 YYREEE (reference sequence). This CDR3 spans 15 amino acids. The CDR3 nucleotides are TGTGCCAGCAGCCAGCCCGGACAGGGAACAGAGACCCAGTACTTC. Translation: CASSQPGQGTETQYF. Variable domain in full (rest from reference TRBV5-4 and TRBJ2-5): ETGVTQSPTHLIKTRGQQVTLRCSSQSGHNTVSWYQQALGQGPQFIFQYYREEENGRGNFPPRFSGLQFPNYSSELNVNALELDDSALYLCASSQPGQGTETQYFGPGTRLLVL.

Comment on this clone: Distinct nucleotide sequences in the sample also encode this CDR3. This rearrangement joins TRBV7-8 to TRBJ2-3; D is unclear. This CDR3 contains 12 residues. The V and J ends lost 0 bases and 6 bases respectively, with 4 bases between them. Germline V gene lookup returns CDR1 SGHVS and CDR2 FQNEAQ. The CDR3: CASSLASDTQYF. As DNA, the CDR3 is TGTGCCAGCAGCTTAGCTTCGGATACGCAGTATTTT.

This chain uses TRBV7-9 with TRBJ1-1, with 10 bases lining up with TRBD1. The CDR3 loop spans 15 amino acids. Per germline, CDR1 SEHNR and CDR2 FQNEAQ (reference sequence). J lost 1 base, V lost 5 bases, and 4 bases had no gene match. CDR3 protein: CASSGQGGPNTEAFF. The CDR3 bases are TGTGCCAGCAGCGGACAGGGGGGACCGAACACTGAAGCTTTCTTT. Drawing the rest from reference TRBV7-9 and TRBJ1-1, the complete variable domain is DTGVSQNPRHKITKRGQNVTFRCDPISEHNRLYWYRQTLGQGPEFLTYFQNEAQLEKSRLLSDRFSAERPKGSFSTLEIQRTEQGDSAMYLCASSGQGGPNTEAFFGQGTRLTVV.

This chain uses TRBV5-4 with TRBJ2-3, with D hard to call. V lost 0 bases and J lost 0, with 17 bases in between. The germline CDR1 and CDR2 sequences are SGHNT and YYREEE (reference sequence). The CDR3 contains 18 residues. The CDR3 sequence is CASSLVVFGGTSTDTQYF. CDR3 DNA: TGTGCCAGCAGCTTGGTTGTTTTCGGCGGAACTAGCACAGATACGCAGTATTTT.

The chain uses TRBV7-9 and TRBJ2-1; D uncertain. CDR1 SEHNR and CDR2 FQNEAQ come from the germline V gene (reference sequence). This CDR3 is 14 amino acids long. V dropped 3 bases and J dropped 7 bases, with 13 bases sitting between them. As DNA, the CDR3 is TGTGCCAGCAGCTTGTCAGGTCTTCAAAATGAGCAGTTCTTC. Protein: CASSLSGLQNEQFF.

J is TRBJ1-1 and V is TRBV19; D gene uncertain. V was cut by 0 bases and J by 3 bases, with 8 bases left in between. The CDR3 has 14 residues. Germline CDR1 is LNHDA and CDR2 is SQIVND (reference sequence). CDR3 sequence reads: CASSIDRQDTEAFF. The CDR3 DNA sequence: TGTGCCAGTAGTATAGATCGCCAGGACACTGAAGCTTTCTTT.

The CDR3 loop reads CASSIDRRDNSPLHF. For the CDR3, the DNA is TGTGCCAGTAGTATAGATAGACGGGATAATTCACCCCTCCACTTT. The rearrangement links TRBV19 to TRBJ1-6; D gene unclear. Germline-derived CDR1 and CDR2 are LNHDA and SQIVND (reference sequence). CDR3 length equals 15 residues. V was cut by 0 bases and J by 5 bases, with 8 bases left in between.

This rearrangement joins TRBV18 to TRBJ2-1, with 13 bases aligning to TRBD2. J lost 8 bases, V lost 3 bases, and 4 bases had no gene match. The CDR3 covers 15 residues. CDR1 is KGHSH, CDR2 LQKENI, per germline. CDR3 sequence: CASSPLTSGGDEQFF. The CDR3 nucleotides are TGTGCCAGCTCACCTCTTACTAGCGGGGGGGATGAGCAGTTCTTC.

This clone has more than one count but fewer than ten. V gene TRBV28 combines with J gene TRBJ1-4; 7 nucleotides agree with TRBD1. The CDR3 has 16 residues. Trimming took 7 bases from V and 3 from J; bases not matched to a gene: 11. The germline CDR1 and CDR2 sequences are MDHEN and SYDVKM. The CDR3 protein is CASTRGGGWANEKLFF. Written as DNA, the CDR3 is TGTGCCAGCACCCGGGGAGGGGGCTGGGCTAATGAAAAACTGTTTTTT. The variable domain in full, completed from reference TRBV28 and TRBJ1-4, reads DVKVTQSSRYLVKRTGEKVFLECVQDMDHENMFWYRQDPGLGLRLIYFSYDVKMKEKGDIPEGYSVSREKKERFSLILESASTNQTSMYLCASTRGGGWANEKLFFGSGTQLSVL.

This rearrangement joins TRBV11-2 to TRBJ1-1; TRBD1 matches 8 bases. Germline V CDR1 and CDR2: SGHAT, FQNNGV. V shed 4 bases and J 0 bases; nucleotides not matched to a gene: 13. There are 18 residues in the CDR3. The CDR3 sequence is CASSYFVGTGLMNTEAFF. The CDR3 nucleotides read TGTGCCAGCAGCTACTTTGTTGGGACAGGCCTCATGAACACTGAAGCTTTCTTT.

The V gene is TRBV7-6, the J gene TRBJ2-5; D possibly corresponds to TRBD2 (5 bases). CDR3 length: 15 residues. CDR1 and CDR2 (germline): SGHVS, FNYEAQ. The V end was cut by 1 base, the J end by 5 bases, with 14 bases between. CDR3 coding DNA: TGTGCCAGCAGCTTAGAAGGAGCCGGGGTGGAGACCCAGTACTTC. It is translated as CASSLEGAGVETQYF.

This sequence joins TRBV7-9 and TRBJ2-7; maybe TRBD2 (5 bases). This CDR3 is 14 amino acids long. Between the trimmed V and J ends, which lost 1 base and 6 bases, there was a span of 13 bases. Germline V gives CDR1 SEHNR, CDR2 FQNEAQ (reference sequence). CDR3 sequence: CASSLGGLRGEQYF. The CDR3, as DNA: TGTGCCAGCAGCTTAGGAGGTCTCCGGGGCGAGCAGTACTTC.

The chain combines TRBV2 with TRBJ1-1, with a possible D match to TRBD1 (6 bases). The CDR3 sequence is 15 residues long. Germline V gene sequence: CDR1 SNHLY, CDR2 FYNNEI. V shed 5 bases and J shed 4 bases, with 17 bases lying between them. The CDR3 sequence: CASSSGARGVTEAFF. CDR3 nucleotides: TGTGCCAGCAGTTCAGGGGCAAGGGGAGTCACTGAAGCTTTCTTT.

The rearrangement uses TRBV11-2 and TRBJ2-1, with 7 bases that match TRBD2. Germline lookup yields CDR1 SGHAT and CDR2 FQNNGV. The V gene end was trimmed by 1 base and the J gene end by 10 bases; junction bases not matched to a gene: 4. The CDR3 is 13 residues long. CDR3 residues: CASSLGAGKEQFF. The CDR3 nucleotides are TGTGCCAGCAGCTTAGGAGCGGGGAAAGAGCAGTTCTTC. Full variable domain (rest looked up from reference TRBV11-2 and TRBJ2-1): EAGVAQSPRYKIIEKRQSVAFWCNPISGHATLYWYQQILGQGPKLLIQFQNNGVVDDSQLPKDRFSAERLKGVDSTLKIQPAKLEDSAVYLCASSLGAGKEQFFGPGTRLTVL.

The chain joins TRBV28 to TRBJ1-2; unclear D gene. V was pared by 4 bases and J by 4 bases, with 13 bases between. This CDR3 is 14 amino acids long. Germline CDR1 reads MDHEN; CDR2 reads SYDVKM. The DNA for the CDR3 is TGTGCCAGCAGTTCCCCGAGGGCGCCCTATGGCTACACCTTC. Amino acids: CASSSPRAPYGYTF.

CDR3 residues: CASGRSSDEQFF. CDR3 DNA: TGTGCCAGCGGTCGATCTTCGGATGAGCAGTTCTTC. This chain links TRBV27 with TRBJ2-1; D gene unclear. Germline CDR1 and CDR2: MNHEY and SMNVEV (reference sequence). The CDR3 totals 12 residues. The germline V and J ends were trimmed by 8 bases and 8 bases, with 13 bases remaining between them.

This sequence joins TRBV5-6 and TRBJ2-5, with D perhaps being TRBD1 or TRBD2 (5 bases each). The J call may be wrong; the DNA end is better matched by TRBJ2-7. The germline gives CDR1 SGHDT, CDR2 YYEEEE. The CDR3 is made up of 11 amino acids. CDR3 nucleotides: TGTGCCGGACGGGGACCGTACGAGCAGTACTTC. Amino acid sequence: CAGRGPYEQYF.

The chain recombines TRBV10-1 with TRBJ1-1, with 8 bases fitting TRBD1. Trimming cost V 6 bases and J 8 bases; bases outside gene matches: 2. Germline V lookup: CDR1 WNHNN, CDR2 SYGVQD (reference sequence). This CDR3 spans 11 amino acids. This CDR3 reads CASRGQGEAFF. As DNA, the CDR3 is TGCGCCAGCAGAGGACAGGGAGAAGCTTTCTTT.

This clone was observed a handful of times. The CDR3 protein is CASSLARGYEQYF. CDR3 in DNA: TGCGCCAGCAGCTTGGCTCGGGGCTACGAGCAGTACTTC. The rearrangement uses TRBV5-1 and TRBJ2-7; D possibly corresponds to TRBD2 (5 bases). Germline CDR1 and CDR2: SGHRS and YFSETQ. Trimming took 0 bases from V and 3 from J, leaving 7 bases between them. The CDR3 is made up of 13 amino acids.

The chain uses TRBV27 and TRBJ2-2; no reliable D call. The CDR3 is made up of 11 amino acids. Looked up from germline, CDR1 is MNHEY and CDR2 is SMNVEV (reference sequence). The germline V and J ends were trimmed by 8 bases and 3 bases, with 4 bases remaining between them. The CDR3 DNA is TGTGCCAGCGGGGACACCGGGGAGCTGTTTTTT. Translated, it gives CASGDTGELFF.

The V call is TRBV4-1, the J call TRBJ1-5; TRBD1 matches 7 bases. The CDR3 has 16 residues. The germline CDR1 and CDR2 sequences are MGHRA and YSYEKL. The trim removed 0 bases at V and 0 bases at J, leaving 2 bases unmatched. The CDR3 DNA follows: TGCGCCAGCAGCCAAGATCGGACAGGTAGCAATCAGCCCCAGCATTTT. Its protein product is CASSQDRTGSNQPQHF.

V is TRBV7-9 and J is TRBJ1-1, with D possibly being TRBD1 (5 bases). Germline V CDR1 and CDR2: SEHNR, FQNEAQ (reference sequence). This CDR3 contains 17 residues. V lost 5 bases and J lost 1, with 20 bases in between. The CDR3 is CASSHPYGAGRNTEAFF. CDR3 coding DNA: TGTGCCAGCAGCCACCCCTACGGGGCAGGGCGGAACACTGAAGCTTTCTTT.

This clone was counted between two and nine times. The rearrangement joins TRBV7-3 to TRBJ1-3; D not resolved. The CDR3 is 15 residues long. Trimming shortened V by 2 bases and J by 2 bases, and 10 bases separated the two germline ends. Per germline, CDR1 SGHTA and CDR2 FQGTGA. CDR3 protein: CASSLLGGAGNTIYF. The CDR3, as DNA: TGTGCCAGCAGCTTACTTGGCGGGGCTGGAAACACCATATATTTT.

The chain uses TRBV4-1 and TRBJ1-3; no clear D gene. The CDR3 has 18 amino acids. V lost 0 bases and J lost 0, with 15 bases in between. Germline CDR1 and CDR2: MGHRA and YSYEKL. The CDR3 sequence is CASSQDPRGAASGNTIYF. In DNA, the CDR3 is TGCGCCAGCAGCCAAGATCCCCGTGGAGCCGCCTCTGGAAACACCATATATTTT.

This clone was seen more than once but under ten times. The rearrangement links TRBV5-1 to TRBJ2-3, with 15 bases lining up with TRBD2. The CDR3 is 18 amino acids. V trimming: 2 bases; J trimming: 1 base; junction bases outside the gene matches: 5. CDR1 and CDR2 from the germline V gene are SGHRS and YFSETQ. This chain's CDR3 is CASSLGLAGGIGTDTQYF. CDR3 in DNA: TGCGCCAGCAGCTTAGGACTAGCGGGGGGGATCGGCACAGATACGCAGTATTTT.

The chain couples TRBV18 to TRBJ2-5; 8 nucleotides line up with TRBD2. The germline V gene has CDR1 KGHSH and CDR2 LQKENI. The CDR3 length is 14 residues. The V gene end was trimmed by 2 bases and the J gene end by 4 bases; junction bases not matched to a gene: 3. CDR3 sequence (DNA): TGTGCCAGCTCACCAAGGGCGGGAGGAGAGACCCAGTACTTC. This sequence encodes CASSPRAGGETQYF.

In this sample, this clone turned up a few times. The rearrangement links TRBV7-2 to TRBJ1-2, with a weak D call TRBD1 (6 bases). Germline lookup yields CDR1 SGHTA and CDR2 FQGNSA. The CDR3 has 14 amino acids. V lost 5 bases, J lost 3 bases, and 13 bases lay in between. CDR3 region: CASSQSGQYYGYTF. The CDR3 DNA sequence: TGTGCCAGCAGCCAATCCGGACAGTACTATGGCTACACCTTC.

V is TRBV6-1 and J is TRBJ2-1; 7 nucleotides align to TRBD1. CDR1 MNHNS and CDR2 SASEGT come from the germline V gene. V shed 4 bases and J 8 bases; nucleotides not matched to a gene: 5. The CDR3 consists of 13 residues. The CDR3 nucleotides are TGTGCCAGCAGTGTTACAGGGGTTGATGAGCAGTTCTTC. It encodes CASSVTGVDEQFF.